A selection of T cell receptor beta chains follows, all from one sample in a study of shared clonotypes between healthy human individuals. The protocol was immunoSEQ multiplex PCR, while the TCRdb copy is restricted to in-frame clones and leaves out a portion. The sample yields 2.5 million or so clones, more than 80% seen once. The sample was naive CD4+ T cells sorted from blood. Every receptor here comes from a man younger than 35 in good health. Both conserved end residues are trimmed from each CDR3.

V gene: TRBV28; J gene: TRBJ2-4; CDR3 protein: ASSFPSAKNIQY
V gene: TRBV29-1; J gene: TRBJ2-4; CDR3 protein: SVVPPGNKNIQY
V gene: TRBV18; J gene: TRBJ2-2; CDR3 protein: ASSSPNTGELF
V gene: TRBV30; J gene: TRBJ2-2; CDR3 protein: AWSVAGELF
V gene: TRBV5-1; J gene: TRBJ2-2; CDR3 protein: ASSLGRVGELF
V gene: TRBV5-1; J gene: TRBJ2-3; CDR3 protein: ASSGLAGTDTQY
V gene: TRBV7-9; J gene: TRBJ2-7; CDR3 protein: ASSPGDRALYEQY
V gene: TRBV6-1; J gene: TRBJ2-7; CDR3 protein: ASSGGQGNYEQY
V gene: TRBV29-1; J gene: TRBJ1-4; CDR3 protein: SVAGQGNNEKLF
V gene: TRBV2; J gene: TRBJ1-4; CDR3 protein: ASSAGLPRGEKLF
V gene: TRBV5-1; J gene: TRBJ2-7; CDR3 protein: ASRVDRGSSYEQY
V gene: TRBV5-1; J gene: TRBJ2-1; CDR3 protein: ASSLVTGGPGEQF
V gene: TRBV2; J gene: TRBJ2-3; CDR3 protein: ASSKDITDTQY
V gene: TRBV5-1; J gene: TRBJ2-2; CDR3 protein: ASSLRSVGSYTGELF
V gene: TRBV10-3; J gene: TRBJ2-1; CDR3 protein: AISPLLADQYNEQF
V gene: TRBV28; J gene: TRBJ2-2; CDR3 protein: ASSRNLAGGPGELF
V gene: TRBV5-1; J gene: TRBJ2-7; CDR3 protein: ASSEVGLAGSYEQY
V gene: TRBV6-5; J gene: TRBJ1-1; CDR3 protein: ASSPTKNTEAF
V gene: TRBV5-1; J gene: TRBJ2-7; CDR3 protein: ASSLEDSEEQY
V gene: TRBV4-3; J gene: TRBJ2-3; CDR3 protein: ASSQDKAIGDTQY
V gene: TRBV18; J gene: TRBJ1-2; CDR3 protein: ASSQGVDYGYT
V gene: TRBV9; J gene: TRBJ1-4; CDR3 protein: ASSPGGIIGVTNEKLF
V gene: TRBV10-2; J gene: TRBJ1-4; CDR3 protein: ASSESGGSEKLF
V gene: TRBV27; J gene: TRBJ1-2; CDR3 protein: ASSLGTGDYGYT
V gene: TRBV15; J gene: TRBJ1-4; CDR3 protein: ATSRELGQGPEKLF
V gene: TRBV20-1; J gene: TRBJ2-1; CDR3 protein: SVGQAGLGF
V gene: TRBV30; J gene: TRBJ1-4; CDR3 protein: AWSAPRDPFGEKLF
V gene: TRBV7-9; J gene: TRBJ1-2; CDR3 protein: ASSIDLTYGYT
V gene: TRBV30; J gene: TRBJ2-5; CDR3 protein: AWSRGQGQETQY
V gene: TRBV7-2; J gene: TRBJ2-7; CDR3 protein: ASSPGLAGESSYEQY
V gene: TRBV28; J gene: TRBJ1-6; CDR3 protein: ASSSNGQGDSPLH
V gene: TRBV4-1; J gene: TRBJ2-5; CDR3 protein: ASSQDLPGGPQTQY
V gene: TRBV4-3; J gene: TRBJ1-2; CDR3 protein: ASSQLLGEGYT
V gene: TRBV5-1; J gene: TRBJ1-2; CDR3 protein: ASSSGPFLAQEGGYT
V gene: TRBV5-5; J gene: TRBJ1-4; CDR3 protein: ASSLTGQGAWDNEKLF
V gene: TRBV10-3; J gene: TRBJ1-6; CDR3 protein: AISGIENSPLH
V gene: TRBV5-1; J gene: TRBJ2-7; CDR3 protein: ASSTSGTVYEQY
V gene: TRBV10-3; J gene: TRBJ1-6; CDR3 protein: AISAEANSPLH
V gene: TRBV10-2; J gene: TRBJ1-4; CDR3 protein: ASSAQGAGTNEKLF
V gene: TRBV7-2; J gene: TRBJ1-6; CDR3 protein: ASSIRGFMDSPLH
V gene: TRBV5-1; J gene: TRBJ2-3; CDR3 protein: ASSWGGPTDTQY
V gene: TRBV18; J gene: TRBJ2-5; CDR3 protein: ASSPPPDRGPFETQY
V gene: TRBV5-1; J gene: TRBJ2-1; CDR3 protein: ASSNSGGSYNEQF
V gene: TRBV7-9; J gene: TRBJ2-2; CDR3 protein: ASSTKGTSGSSGGELF
V gene: TRBV19; J gene: TRBJ1-1; CDR3 protein: ASSRRGQLTEAF
V gene: TRBV7-2; J gene: TRBJ2-3; CDR3 protein: ASSTGTGHTDTQY
V gene: TRBV30; J gene: TRBJ2-5; CDR3 protein: AWSPAAETQY
V gene: TRBV5-1; J gene: TRBJ2-1; CDR3 protein: ASSLASGMDEQF
V gene: TRBV4-3; J gene: TRBJ2-2; CDR3 protein: ASSQVGHLTGELF
V gene: TRBV30; J gene: TRBJ2-1; CDR3 protein: AWAGLAAYNEQF
V gene: TRBV27; J gene: TRBJ2-2; CDR3 protein: ASSLVALLTGELF
V gene: TRBV28; J gene: TRBJ2-1; CDR3 protein: ASTLNPFIGQGTYNEQF
V gene: TRBV29-1; J gene: TRBJ2-1; CDR3 protein: SVKRLAGGNEQF
V gene: TRBV30; J gene: TRBJ1-3; CDR3 protein: AWSATLGNTIY
V gene: TRBV18; J gene: TRBJ2-1; CDR3 protein: ASSPPAGNEQF
V gene: TRBV19; J gene: TRBJ2-1; CDR3 protein: ASSTGHNEQF
V gene: TRBV6-6; J gene: TRBJ2-1; CDR3 protein: ASNDYLGYNEQF